This T cell receptor (beta chain) came from a study of OX40 agonist ivuxolimab in advanced cancers. For context, the study as a whole: Ivuxolimab was an agonistic, fully human IgG2 monoclonal antibody directed against OX40 (CD134), a costimulatory receptor. Intravenous ivuxolimab was administered to patients every 2 weeks at six dose levels: 0.01, 0.1, 0.3, 1.5, 3 and 10 mg/kg. Of the 50 to 55 patients in dose escalation, about 20 had hepatocellular carcinoma, about 15 had melanoma, 9 had renal cell carcinoma and 9 had head and neck cancer. A male proportion of roughly 80% and a mean age of approximately 61 years, ranging from 23 to 79, were recorded for the dose-escalation cohort. Prior anti-PD-1, anti-PD-L1 or anti-CTLA-4 therapy was permitted, and approximately 42% of dose-escalation patients had received checkpoint inhibitors. Partial responses occurred in three dose-escalation patients: two with cutaneous melanoma and one with hepatocellular carcinoma. Peripheral TCRbeta sequencing aimed to test whether ivuxolimab altered TCR sequence diversity and caused clonal T-cell expansion. The paper describes the monotherapy dose-escalation part (N ≈ 52 patients) of the phase I trial of ivuxolimab. Study-wide findings and limitations: On average, CD8+ T cells showed more expanded clones than CD4+ T cells after ivuxolimab. Low levels of normalized T-cell clonal expansion were also shown by some nonresponding patients. The antigen specificity of the clonally expanded peripheral T cells was not determined. At doses from 0.1 to 3.0 mg/kg, clonal expansion was seen in both CD4+ and CD8+ blood T cells between baseline and week 6. Partial responders in the 0.1-3.0 mg/kg groups had among the lowest normalized peripheral clonal expansion, especially among CD8+ T cells.

To sequence the TCRbeta CDR3 region, genomic DNA was isolated from the sorted cells. TCRbeta CDR3 regions were sequenced using the immunoSEQ Assay. Here the immuneACCESS table is served through TCRdb, limited to in-frame sequences with V and J called. Missing clones are a known gap in these copies; in checked studies unresolved V genes cover under half, and the rest lacks a known reason. Counted in this sample were about 77,000 clones; 94% of them appeared once. Around 21% of the sample comes from the top ten. The trial excluded patients who had a history of autoimmune disease or who were on systemic immunosuppression. Peripheral blood for TCR sequencing was collected from all dose cohorts at baseline, on cycle 4 day 1, and on cycle 7 day 1. Samples came from an open-label, multicenter, first-in-human phase I dose-escalation trial of ivuxolimab. The trial enrolled adults with locally advanced or metastatic head and neck squamous cell, hepatocellular, melanoma or renal cell carcinoma. Before TCR sequencing, CD4+ T cells and CD8+ T cells were sorted from peripheral blood as separate populations.

The CDR3 runs 14 amino acids, cysteine and phenylalanine included. Just CDR3 DNA is preserved here, 42 bases in frame from base 1. The germline V gene specifies MNHEY as CDR1 and SVGAGI as CDR2. V and J lose 3 bases and 4 bases, and a span of 10 bases separates them. As to this clone: No antigen is known for it. Per-nucleotide qualities are absent, and no much larger clonotype sits a single base away.

The source of this sequence is an adult with an advanced solid tumor such as melanoma, head and neck, liver or kidney cancer. This receptor chain uses TRBV6-5 and TRBJ1-5, with TRBD1 tentatively as D gene (6 bases match). Here the sequenced sample was CD4+ or CD8+ T cells sorted from blood, taken in a trial of the OX40 agonist ivuxolimab. The sequenced DNA: TGTGCCAGCAGTTATAACAGGGCTAATCAGCCCCAGCATTTT. Its protein reads: CASSYNRANQPQHF.